Sequencing of this TCR beta chain was carried out in a study of shared clonotypes between healthy human individuals. Overall study findings and caveats: The represented genetic and exposure-history diversity was limited by the small number of donors.

As for this clone: Its antigen remains unknown.

CDR1 is MDHEN and CDR2 is SYDVKM in the germline V gene. The CDR3 totals 15 residues. V gave up 3 bases and J gave up 6 bases, with 18 bases separating them. The table came from immunoSEQ multiplex PCR; TCRdb's copy has only in-frame clones and leaves some out. The repertoire holds about 2.3 million clones, with more than 85% as singletons. The specimen sequenced was naive CD4+ T cells from PBMCs. Stated subset: CD45RA+ positively selected. The chain couples TRBV28 to TRBJ2-7, with D possibly called TRBD1 or TRBD2 (5 bases each). This TCR came from a man younger than 30 in good health. Some clones in this sample may be carry-over from other donors' samples. CDR3 loop: CASSFPVGTAAEQYF. The CDR3 nucleotides are TGTGCCAGCAGTTTCCCTGTGGGGACCGCGGCCGAGCAGTACTTC. The variable domain in full, with the rest retrieved from reference TRBV28 and TRBJ2-7, is DVKVTQSSRYLVKRTGEKVFLECVQDMDHENMFWYRQDPGLGLRLIYFSYDVKMKEKGDIPEGYSVSREKKERFSLILESASTNQTSMYLCASSFPVGTAAEQYFGPGTRLTVT.